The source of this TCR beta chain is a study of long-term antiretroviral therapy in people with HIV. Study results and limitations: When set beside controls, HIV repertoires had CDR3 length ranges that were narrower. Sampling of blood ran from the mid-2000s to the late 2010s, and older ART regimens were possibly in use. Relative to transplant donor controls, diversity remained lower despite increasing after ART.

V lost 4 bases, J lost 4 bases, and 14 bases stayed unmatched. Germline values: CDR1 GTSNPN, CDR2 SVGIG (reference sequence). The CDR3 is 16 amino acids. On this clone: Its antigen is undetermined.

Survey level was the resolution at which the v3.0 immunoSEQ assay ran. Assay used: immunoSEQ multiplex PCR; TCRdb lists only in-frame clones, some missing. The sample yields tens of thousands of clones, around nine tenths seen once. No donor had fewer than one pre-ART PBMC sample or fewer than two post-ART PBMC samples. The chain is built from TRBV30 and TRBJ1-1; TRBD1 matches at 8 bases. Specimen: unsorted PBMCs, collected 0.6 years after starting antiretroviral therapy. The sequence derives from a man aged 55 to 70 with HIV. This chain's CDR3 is CAWTDQGAKGFTEAFF. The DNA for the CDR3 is TGTGCCTGGACAGACCAGGGGGCGAAAGGGTTCACTGAAGCTTTCTTT.